Following are 5 T cell receptor beta chains from one sample sequenced in a study of T cell responses to AZD1222 COVID-19 vaccine. The repertoire was sequenced with immunoSEQ multiplex PCR; TCRdb's copy has only in-frame clones and lacks some. The sample consists of some 80,000 clones, 88% of them appearing once. Here the sequenced sample was peripheral blood, taken 28 days after the second dose of the MenACWY control vaccine. The receptors here all came from an adult who received the MenACWY meningococcal vaccine as a control.

J is TRBJ1-6 and V is TRBV28; D is perhaps TRBD1 (6 bases). V dropped 1 base and J dropped 5 bases, with 12 bases sitting between them. CDR3 size: 16 residues. Germline V gene data show CDR1 as MDHEN and CDR2 as SYDVKM. The CDR3 DNA reads TGTGCCAGCAGTTTATATGCAGGGGCTGATAATTCACCCCTCCACTTT. It specifies CASSLYAGADNSPLHF.

V gene TRBV7-3 combines with J gene TRBJ2-1, with D perhaps being TRBD1 or TRBD2 (5 bases each). This CDR3 is built from 13 residues. The germline V and J ends were trimmed by 8 bases and 2 bases, with 10 bases remaining between them. Germline V lookup: CDR1 SGHTA, CDR2 FQGTGA. CDR3 in amino acids: CASAGDAYNEQFF. In nucleotides, the CDR3 is TGTGCCAGCGCTGGGGACGCCTACAATGAGCAGTTCTTC.

V usage is TRBV5-1 and J usage is TRBJ1-1; D is perhaps TRBD1 (5 bases). Germline values: CDR1 SGHRS, CDR2 YFSETQ. The V end was cut by 0 bases, the J end by 5 bases, with 8 bases between. CDR3 length equals 13 residues. CDR3 DNA: TGCGCCAGCAGCTTGGGTGGGGGGACTGAAGCTTTCTTT. It codes for CASSLGGGTEAFF. The variable domain in full, with the rest retrieved from reference TRBV5-1 and TRBJ1-1, is KAGVTQTPRYLIKTRGQQVTLSCSPISGHRSVSWYQQTPGQGLQFLFEYFSETQRNKGNFPGRFSGRQFSNSRSEMNVSTLELGDSALYLCASSLGGGTEAFFGQGTRLTVV.

V gene TRBV10-3 combines with J gene TRBJ2-2; 8 bases line up with TRBD1. The CDR3 sequence is 15 residues long. Per germline, CDR1 ENHRY and CDR2 SYGVKD. Trimming at V came to 6 bases and at J to 3 bases, leaving 6 bases not matched to a gene. The CDR3 sequence is CAIRTDREDTGELFF. CDR3 sequence (DNA): TGTGCCATCAGAACGGACAGGGAGGACACCGGGGAGCTGTTTTTT.

Written as DNA, the CDR3 is TGTGCCAGCAGCTTGGCCACAGGGGGCGCCGGGGAGCTGTTTTTT. Its protein product is CASSLATGGAGELFF. This chain uses TRBV5-6 with TRBJ2-2, with 9 bases aligning to TRBD1. CDR3 length: 15 residues. The germline gives CDR1 SGHDT, CDR2 YYEEEE. Unmatched junction bases numbered 3, after V lost 0 bases and J lost 6 bases.